This is a list of T cell receptor beta chains from one sample in a study of blood T cell repertoires in COVID-19. Only in-frame clones appear in the TCRdb table, and some are missing; sequencing was by immunoSEQ multiplex PCR. The sample has 110,000 to 150,000 clones; approximately 85% are singletons. The specimen sequenced was peripheral blood. The receptor set was obtained from a man in his forties or fifties with acute or convalescent COVID-19. Each CDR3 is given with its conserved first and last residue. The D gene is left open where the match is weak. Rows give clone size only sometimes, using once, few, many, or a class for an expanded clone.

d_gene	abundance	j_gene	v_gene	CDR3aa	CDR3nt
TRBD1	NA	TRBJ1-2	TRBV3-1/TRBV3-2	CASSQDGWTGAYGYTF	TGTGCCAGCAGCCAAGATGGGTGGACAGGAGCCTATGGCTACACCTTC
NA	NA	TRBJ1-1	TRBV21-1	CASRQKPAGDTEAFF	TGTGCCAGCAGGCAAAAACCAGCCGGGGACACTGAAGCTTTCTTT
NA	NA	TRBJ2-5	TRBV7-2	CASSLNSGAYQETQYF	TGTGCCAGCAGCTTAAATTCGGGAGCTTACCAAGAGACCCAGTACTTC
NA	NA	TRBJ1-5	TRBV14	CASSHTGQPQHF	TGTGCCAGCAGCCATACAGGTCAGCCCCAGCATTTT
NA	NA	TRBJ2-1	TRBV7-3	CASSLGALNEQFF	TGTGCCAGCAGCTTAGGGGCCCTCAATGAGCAGTTCTTC
NA	NA	TRBJ2-1	TRBV29-1	CSVPGGAGYNEQFF	TGCAGCGTACCCGGGGGTGCAGGGTACAATGAGCAGTTCTTC
NA	NA	TRBJ1-1	TRBV7-9	CASSLPGVTEAFF	TGTGCCAGCAGCTTACCAGGGGTTACTGAAGCTTTCTTT
NA	NA	TRBJ1-5	TRBV7-2	CASSSTGNQPQHF	TGTGCCAGCAGCTCGACTGGTAATCAGCCCCAGCATTTT
TRBD1	NA	TRBJ2-5	TRBV5-1	CASSLALLTGARGETQYF	TGCGCCAGCAGCTTGGCCCTCTTGACAGGGGCCAGGGGAGAGACCCAGTACTTC
TRBD2	NA	TRBJ2-1	TRBV29-1	CSVRSSGSSYNEQFF	TGCAGCGTCCGTTCTAGCGGGAGCTCCTACAATGAGCAGTTCTTC
NA	NA	TRBJ1-4	TRBV5-1	CASSPSTLATNEKLFF	TGCGCCAGCAGCCCCTCGACACTTGCAACTAATGAAAAACTGTTTTTT
NA	NA	TRBJ2-3	TRBV9	CASSVFDQGSTDTQYF	TGTGCCAGCAGCGTATTCGATCAGGGTAGCACAGATACGCAGTATTTT
NA	NA	TRBJ2-7	TRBV13	CASSRTEGATEQYF	TGTGCCAGCAGCCGTACGGAGGGGGCGACCGAGCAGTACTTC
TRBD1	NA	TRBJ1-1	TRBV28	CASSLRTGTNTEAFF	TGTGCCAGCAGTCTCCGGACAGGGACGAACACTGAAGCTTTCTTT
NA	NA	TRBJ2-1	TRBV6-5	CASSYGGGYNEQFF	TGTGCCAGCAGTTACGGGGGCGGTTACAATGAGCAGTTCTTC
TRBD1	NA	TRBJ2-7	TRBV6-5	CASKGTGGYEQYF	TGTGCCAGCAAAGGGACAGGGGGATACGAGCAGTACTTC
TRBD1	NA	TRBJ1-1	TRBV30	CAWSPGTGPFF	TGTGCCTGGAGTCCCGGGACAGGCCCTTTCTTT
TRBD1	NA	TRBJ1-6	TRBV9	CASSGTGVGSPLHF	TGTGCCAGCAGCGGGACAGGGGTGGGTTCACCCCTCCACTTT
TRBD1	few	TRBJ1-2	TRBV7-2	CASSLGPGTDYGYTF	TGTGCCAGCAGCTTAGGGCCCGGGACAGACTATGGCTACACCTTC
TRBD1	NA	TRBJ1-2	TRBV9	CASSVDGTGGHGYTF	TGTGCCAGCAGCGTAGATGGGACAGGGGGCCATGGCTACACCTTC
TRBD1	NA	TRBJ2-2	TRBV5-8	CASSSLVGTGETGELFF	TGTGCCAGCAGCTCCCTTGTCGGGACAGGGGAAACCGGGGAGCTGTTTTTT
NA	NA	TRBJ2-3	TRBV3-1/TRBV3-2	CASSSAANTDTQYF	TGTGCCAGCAGCAGTGCAGCGAACACAGATACGCAGTATTTT
TRBD2	NA	TRBJ2-5	TRBV6-5	CASGQSSGGGETQYF	TGTGCCAGCGGGCAGTCCAGCGGGGGTGGGGAGACCCAGTACTTC
NA	NA	TRBJ2-1	TRBV14	CASSQDRRNEQFF	TGTGCCAGCAGCCAAGATCGGCGGAATGAGCAGTTCTTC
NA	few	TRBJ1-5	TRBV20-1	CSASSAGLGSNQPQHF	TGCAGTGCTAGTAGTGCGGGATTGGGGAGCAATCAGCCCCAGCATTTT
TRBD1	few	TRBJ2-1	TRBV13	CASSLIGTEYNEQFF	TGTGCCAGCAGCTTAATCGGGACAGAGTACAATGAGCAGTTCTTC
NA	NA	TRBJ2-5	TRBV11-2	CASSLDGETQYF	TGTGCCAGCAGCTTAGATGGCGAGACCCAGTACTTC
NA	NA	TRBJ1-4	TRBV18	CASSPLFEQRPANEKLFF	TGTGCCAGCTCACCACTCTTCGAACAGCGGCCCGCTAATGAAAAACTGTTTTTT
NA	few	TRBJ1-5	TRBV21-1	CASSKTGAYSNQPQHF	TGTGCCAGCAGCAAAACCGGAGCTTATAGCAATCAGCCCCAGCATTTT
TRBD1	NA	TRBJ1-1	TRBV6-5	CASSLETGSNKAFF	TGTGCCAGCAGCTTAGAGACAGGGAGTAATAAAGCTTTCTTT
NA	NA	TRBJ2-1	TRBV5-8	CASSRDPSDFAYNEQFF	TGTGCCAGCAGCAGAGATCCTAGCGATTTCGCCTACAATGAGCAGTTCTTC
TRBD1	NA	TRBJ1-6	TRBV5-1	CASSLFQTGGDSPLHF	TGCGCCAGCAGCTTGTTTCAGACAGGGGGCGATTCACCCCTCCACTTT
NA	NA	TRBJ2-5	TRBV6-5	CASRRDTLKETQYF	TGTGCCAGCAGGCGGGATACTCTGAAAGAGACCCAGTACTTC
NA	NA	TRBJ1-4	TRBV10-1	CASSESKGNEKLFF	TGCGCCAGCAGTGAGTCGAAGGGGAATGAAAAACTGTTTTTT
TRBD1	few	TRBJ2-7	TRBV2	CASAGTAYEQYF	TGTGCCAGCGCCGGGACAGCCTACGAGCAGTACTTC
NA	NA	TRBJ2-3	TRBV7-2	CASSLSLADTQYF	TGTGCCAGCAGCTTATCCCTAGCGGATACGCAGTATTTT
TRBD2	NA	TRBJ2-3	TRBV6-1	CASSERLAGGYTQYF	TGTGCCAGCAGTGAGAGGTTAGCGGGAGGTTATACGCAGTATTTT
NA	NA	TRBJ1-2	TRBV19	CASSAETGYGYTF	TGTGCCAGTAGTGCAGAGACGGGCTATGGCTACACCTTC
TRBD2	NA	TRBJ2-1	TRBV3-1/TRBV3-2	CASGPWAGVGNEQFF	TGTGCCAGCGGACCTTGGGCGGGAGTGGGCAATGAGCAGTTCTTC
NA	NA	TRBJ1-4	TRBV6-5	CASTKEGGSQEKLFF	TGTGCCAGCACCAAAGAAGGGGGATCACAAGAAAAACTGTTTTTT
NA	NA	TRBJ2-1	TRBV11-3	CASSPRRLQGDNEQFF	TGTGCCAGCAGCCCGCGCCGGTTGCAGGGCGACAATGAGCAGTTCTTC
TRBD1	NA	TRBJ1-5	TRBV30	CAWSVRTGESNQPQHF	TGTGCCTGGAGTGTTCGGACAGGGGAGAGCAATCAGCCCCAGCATTTT
NA	once	TRBJ2-7	TRBV11-3	CASSFVGAYEQYF	TGTGCCAGCAGCTTTGTGGGCGCCTACGAGCAGTACTTC
NA	NA	TRBJ1-5	TRBV19	CASKRQQGGINQPQHF	TGTGCCAGTAAGAGACAGCAGGGTGGGATCAATCAGCCCCAGCATTTT
TRBD1	NA	TRBJ1-5	TRBV5-8	CASSLGQGAAQPQHF	TGTGCCAGCAGCTTGGGACAGGGGGCGGCTCAGCCCCAGCATTTT
TRBD1	once	TRBJ1-2	TRBV5-1	CASSSPTGAGDGYTF	TGCGCCAGCAGCTCCCCGACAGGGGCTGGAGATGGCTACACCTTC
TRBD1	once	TRBJ1-4	TRBV28	CASSTGQGAMEKLFF	TGTGCCAGCAGTACAGGCCAGGGGGCAATGGAAAAACTGTTTTTT
NA	NA	TRBJ2-2	TRBV6-4	CASSPYSANTGELFF	TGTGCCAGCAGTCCCTATAGCGCGAACACCGGGGAGCTGTTTTTT
NA	NA	TRBJ2-7	TRBV25-1	CASRPTDSSYEQYF	TGTGCCAGCAGACCTACAGATTCTTCCTACGAGCAGTACTTC
NA	NA	TRBJ2-5	TRBV20-1	CSASVREETQYF	TGCAGTGCTAGTGTGCGGGAAGAGACCCAGTACTTC
TRBD2	few	TRBJ2-3	TRBV7-2	CASSTGLAGGVDTQYF	TGTGCCAGCAGCACGGGACTAGCGGGAGGGGTAGATACGCAGTATTTT
TRBD1	NA	TRBJ1-5	TRBV18	CASSPRQGPDQPQHF	TGTGCCAGCTCACCGCGACAGGGTCCGGATCAGCCCCAGCATTTT